The 23 T cell receptor beta chains below were found in one sample sequenced in a study of blood T cells in healthy people across ages. A sample-barcoded 5' primer and a J-beta primer mix were used in a second PCR of roughly 6 to 11 cycles. TCRdb itself ran the 5' RACE reads through MiXCR, one entry per CDR3 protein. The sample includes some 640,000 distinct CDR3 sequences, roughly 50% of them seen just once. Source material: blood. All receptors derive from a woman aged 55-70 years in good health.

This clonotype showed up just a few times. V is TRBV28 and J is TRBJ1-1, with no clear D. The CDR3 covers 11 residues. The germline gives CDR1 MDHEN, CDR2 SYDVKM. Trimming removed 6 bases from V and 6 bases from J, with 8 bases in between. The CDR3 is CASSSRSEAFF. CDR3 DNA sequence: TGTGCCAGCAGCTCAAGGTCTGAAGCTTTCTTT. The whole variable domain, remainder taken from reference TRBV28 and TRBJ1-1, is DVKVTQSSRYLVKRTGEKVFLECVQDMDHENMFWYRQDPGLGLRLIYFSYDVKMKEKGDIPEGYSVSREKKERFSLILESASTNQTSMYLCASSSRSEAFFGQGTRLTVV.

This chain connects TRBV20-1 to TRBJ2-1; the match to TRBD2 covers 10 bases. The V and J ends lost 1 base and 7 bases, in that order; junction bases with no gene match: 4. The CDR3 covers 14 residues. Germline CDR1 is DFQATT and CDR2 is SNEGSKA (reference sequence). CDR3 loop: CSARVVSGRNEQFF. The DNA for the CDR3 is TGCAGTGCTAGAGTTGTTAGCGGGAGGAATGAGCAGTTCTTC.

The chain uses TRBV19 and TRBJ2-1; D possibly corresponds to TRBD1 (6 bases). Trimming shortened V by 3 bases and J by 12 bases, and 9 bases separated the two germline ends. Germline V gives CDR1 LNHDA, CDR2 SQIVND (reference sequence). CDR3 length: 11 amino acids. The CDR3 region is CASSIGGGQFF. The CDR3 region has the DNA TGTGCCAGTAGTATTGGGGGCGGGCAGTTCTTC.

This clonotype was counted only a few times. This sequence joins TRBV4-3 and TRBJ1-2; D is undetermined. The CDR3 has 14 residues. Germline CDR1 and CDR2: LGHNA and YSLEER. V lost 0 bases, J lost 4 bases, and 9 bases lay in between. As DNA, the CDR3 is TGCGCCAGCAGCCAAGAAAGGATCCCCTATGGCTACACCTTC. Its translation: CASSQERIPYGYTF.

The chain is built from TRBV5-1 and TRBJ2-1, with TRBD2 matching over 8 bases. Unmatched junction bases numbered 16, after V lost 7 bases and J lost 7 bases. This CDR3 spans 16 amino acids. CDR1 SGHRS and CDR2 YFSETQ come from the germline V gene. The CDR3: CASYSGGARGGNEQFF. In nucleotides, the CDR3 is TGCGCCAGCTACTCCGGGGGGGCGCGTGGGGGGAATGAGCAGTTCTTC.

V gene TRBV5-1 combines with J gene TRBJ2-5, with TRBD1 matching 8 bases. Per the germline V gene, CDR1 is SGHRS and CDR2 is YFSETQ. Trimming removed 0 bases from V and 5 bases from J; junction bases left unmatched: 6. The CDR3 totals 15 residues. The CDR3 loop is CASSLEIRTGETQYF. In nucleotides, the CDR3 is TGCGCCAGCAGCTTGGAAATAAGGACAGGGGAGACCCAGTACTTC.

This clonotype was seen a handful of times. The chain employs TRBV27 and TRBJ2-3; the D is unclear. The CDR3 consists of 12 residues. Trimming left V 5 bases short and J 5 bases short, with 8 bases between. Germline CDR1 is MNHEY and CDR2 is SMNVEV (reference sequence). This chain's CDR3 is CASSPWGDTQYF. The CDR3 DNA follows: TGTGCCAGCAGTCCATGGGGAGATACGCAGTATTTT.

The sample holds many counts of this clonotype. The chain combines TRBV7-9 with TRBJ2-3; a weak D match, TRBD1 (6 bases). The CDR3 length is 15 residues. Trimming shortened V by 5 bases and J by 2 bases, and 14 bases separated the two germline ends. The germline CDR1 and CDR2 sequences are SEHNR and FQNEAQ (reference sequence). The CDR3 nucleotides are TGTGCCAGCAGCGTAACCGACAGGATCACAGATACGCAGTATTTT. Encoded protein: CASSVTDRITDTQYF.

In its sample, this clonotype was seen many times. The chain carries TRBV29-1 and TRBJ2-1; possibly TRBD2 for D (5 bases). CDR1 is SQVTM and CDR2 is ANQGSEA in the germline V gene. The CDR3 consists of 13 residues. V was cut by 4 bases and J by 4 bases, with 11 bases left in between. The CDR3 protein is CSVGGSSYNEQFF. The CDR3 coding sequence is TGCAGCGTTGGTGGGAGTTCTTACAATGAGCAGTTCTTC.

The table lists this clonotype with a few counts. This sequence joins TRBV20-1 and TRBJ2-7; the D is unclear. Trimming left V 7 bases short and J 0 bases short, with 10 bases between. The CDR3 totals 12 residues. Germline V gene data show CDR1 as DFQATT and CDR2 as SNEGSKA (reference sequence). CDR3 DNA sequence: TGCAGTGGTAATTACCACTCCTACGAGCAGTACTTC. This translates into CSGNYHSYEQYF.

This chain joins TRBV4-1 and TRBJ2-5; D is unclear. The CDR3 contains 15 residues. V was trimmed by 1 base and J by 2 bases, leaving 11 bases between them. The germline gives CDR1 MGHRA, CDR2 YSYEKL. CDR3 sequence reads: CASSQVGLWQETQYF. CDR3 nucleotides: TGCGCCAGCAGCCAAGTCGGGCTGTGGCAAGAGACCCAGTACTTC.

This clonotype was observed a few times. V is TRBV3-1 and J is TRBJ1-6; tentatively, D is TRBD1 (6 bases). The CDR3 is made up of 16 amino acids. Germline V gene data show CDR1 as LGHDT and CDR2 as YNNKEL (reference sequence). The V and J ends lost 1 base and 7 bases respectively, with 14 bases between them. CDR3 DNA sequence: TGTGCCAGCAGCCAAGGTCCGGGGGGCCTGAATTCACCCCTCCACTTT. Translating gives CASSQGPGGLNSPLHF.

The chain combines TRBV27 with TRBJ2-7, with D perhaps matching TRBD1 (5 bases). The germline gives CDR1 MNHEY, CDR2 SMNVEV (reference sequence). V was trimmed by 2 bases and J by 2 bases, leaving 13 bases between them. CDR3 length equals 15 residues. CDR3 nucleotides: TGTGCCAGCAGTTTAAGGGGTTCGGGCGCCTACGAGCAGTACTTC. It is translated as CASSLRGSGAYEQYF.

The CDR3 sequence is CSAREQTRGVGGYTF. As DNA, the CDR3 is TGCAGTGCTAGGGAACAGACAAGGGGGGTTGGGGGCTACACCTTC. This chain joins TRBV20-1 and TRBJ1-2, with D perhaps TRBD1 (6 bases). This CDR3 contains 15 residues. Germline-derived CDR1 and CDR2 are DFQATT and SNEGSKA (reference sequence). V was shortened by 3 bases and J by 8 bases, with 22 bases between the two germline ends.

This clonotype was detected a few times. The chain carries TRBV6-2 or TRBV6-3 and TRBJ2-1, with 8 nucleotides matching TRBD2. CDR3 length: 17 amino acids. Germline V CDR1 and CDR2: MNHEY, SVGEGT. The ends lost 2 bases at V and 3 bases at J; junction bases unmatched: 9. The CDR3 sequence: CASSYPNGREDYNEQFF. The CDR3 nucleotides read TGTGCCAGCAGTTACCCGAACGGGCGGGAGGACTACAATGAGCAGTTCTTC.

Points on this clonotype: Possible read error: a much larger clone is one base away. This CDR3 is CASSYTTVDRDRGQAFF. CDR3 in DNA: TGTGCCAGCAGTTATACAACCGTGGACCGGGACAGGGGACAAGCTTTCTTT. The chain couples TRBV6-2 or TRBV6-3 to TRBJ1-1; 10 positions match TRBD1. In germline, CDR1 is MNHEY, CDR2 SVGEGT. The CDR3 contains 17 residues. Trimming took 3 bases from V and 9 from J; bases not matched to a gene: 16.

The chain combines TRBV2 with TRBJ2-5; 11 bases line up with TRBD2. Trimming took 7 bases from V and 5 from J; bases not matched to a gene: 12. This CDR3 has 16 amino acids. Germline-derived CDR1 and CDR2 are SNHLY and FYNNEI. In nucleotides, the CDR3 is TGTGCCAGCACACACCCGATAGCGGGAGGGCCCGAGACCCAGTACTTC. Its protein is CASTHPIAGGPETQYF.

This clonotype was detected a few times. J is TRBJ1-1 and V is TRBV6-1; D is possibly TRBD1 (6 bases). This CDR3 contains 17 residues. Per the germline V gene, CDR1 is MNHNS and CDR2 is SASEGT. Trimming pared 6 bases from V and 1 base from J, leaving 21 bases between. CDR3 residues: CASRGAGAGEWNTEAFF. The CDR3 DNA sequence: TGTGCCAGCAGGGGGGCCGGGGCTGGGGAATGGAACACTGAAGCTTTCTTT.

This clonotype was counted a single time. This chain's CDR3 is CASSGGQGHQPQHF. The CDR3 nucleotides read TGTGCCAGCAGTGGGGGACAGGGGCATCAGCCCCAGCATTTT. This chain connects TRBV6-1 to TRBJ1-5, with TRBD1 matching 10 bases. The CDR3 spans 14 residues. Unmatched junction bases numbered 2, after V lost 4 bases and J lost 5 bases. CDR1 MNHNS and CDR2 SASEGT come from the germline V gene.

The V call is TRBV12-3 or TRBV12-4, the J call TRBJ1-1, with 9 bases that match TRBD1. V dropped 5 bases and J dropped 6; count of bases not matched to a gene: 7. This CDR3 spans 14 amino acids. The CDR3: CASSGDRVGPEAFF. CDR3 nucleotides: TGTGCCAGCAGTGGGGACAGGGTAGGGCCTGAAGCTTTCTTT.

V is TRBV29-1 and J is TRBJ1-1, with D possibly being TRBD1 (5 bases). CDR1 is SQVTM and CDR2 is ANQGSEA in the germline V gene. There are 13 residues in the CDR3. Trimming took off 6 bases at V and 0 bases at J, with 11 bases between the two ends. The CDR3 region is CSVWGEVNTEAFF. The CDR3 DNA follows: TGCAGCGTGTGGGGGGAAGTGAACACTGAAGCTTTCTTT.

The chain links TRBV6-2 or TRBV6-3 to TRBJ2-5; the match to TRBD2 covers 7 bases. CDR1 is MNHEY and CDR2 is SVGEGT in the germline V gene. The CDR3 is 17 residues long. With V trimmed by 4 bases and J by 2 bases, 13 bases remained unmatched. The CDR3 sequence is CASSSRGIAGHQETQYF. The CDR3 nucleotides read TGTGCCAGCAGTTCCCGGGGAATAGCGGGCCATCAAGAGACCCAGTACTTC.

The table lists this clonotype with a few counts. The V and J genes are TRBV28 and TRBJ2-7; D possibly corresponds to TRBD1 (6 bases). The CDR3 loop spans 14 amino acids. Germline lookup yields CDR1 MDHEN and CDR2 SYDVKM. The V gene lost 7 bases and the J gene lost 0 bases, with 13 bases spanning the gap. For the CDR3, the DNA is TGTGCCAGCACACAAACAGGGAACTCCTACGAGCAGTACTTC. Translation: CASTQTGNSYEQYF.